The 22 T cell receptor beta chains below come from one sample, sequenced in a study of T cell repertoires in cytomegalovirus infection. TCRdb re-called the reads with MiXCR, one entry per CDR3 protein. The table has 60,000 to 75,000 distinct CDR3 sequences, 3.5% to 4% seen once. The specimen was PBMCs. These receptor sequences come from a human donor in good health (CMV status not recorded). Some clones in this sample may be carry-over from other donors' samples.

This clonotype has a count of ten or more. This sequence joins TRBV15 and TRBJ2-7; 10 bases are shared with TRBD1. This CDR3 is 17 amino acids long. The V segment lost 0 bases and the J segment 6 bases; nucleotides outside the gene matches: 11. The V gene's germline CDR1 is LNHNV and CDR2 YYDKDF (reference sequence). CDR3 DNA sequence: TGTGCCACCAGCAGAGATCCTCTCCGGGACAGGGGCGCCGAGCAGTACTTC. It encodes CATSRDPLRDRGAEQYF.

This clonotype was recorded at least ten times. The rearrangement uses TRBV19 and TRBJ1-6, with unresolved D. V lost 3 bases and J lost 5, with 14 bases in between. There are 16 residues in the CDR3. CDR1 is LNHDA, CDR2 SQIVND, per germline (reference sequence). CDR3 sequence reads: CASSIALGANNSPLHF. CDR3 nucleotide sequence: TGTGCCAGTAGTATCGCCTTGGGAGCAAATAATTCACCCCTCCACTTT.

This clonotype has a count of ten or more. The rearrangement uses TRBV7-6 and TRBJ2-5; 12 bases agree with TRBD2. The CDR3 covers 19 residues. Germline assignment: CDR1 SGHVS and CDR2 FNYEAQ. Unmatched junction bases numbered 15, after V lost 5 bases and J lost 2 bases. In nucleotides, the CDR3 is TGTGCCAGCAGCCCCTTCGGCCAGAGGACTAGCGGGAAACAAGAGACCCAGTACTTC. Translating gives CASSPFGQRTSGKQETQYF. The full variable domain, with the rest looked up from reference TRBV7-6 and TRBJ2-5, is GAGVSQSPRYKVTKRGQDVALRCDPISGHVSLYWYRQALGQGPEFLTYFNYEAQQDKSGLPNDRFSAERPEGSISTLTIQRTEQRDSAMYRCASSPFGQRTSGKQETQYFGPGTRLLVL.

This clonotype was counted at least ten times. The chain is built from TRBV7-2 and TRBJ1-5, with D tentatively TRBD1 (6 bases). CDR3 size: 14 residues. The germline V gene encodes CDR1 SGHTA and CDR2 FQGNSA. The V gene lost 2 bases and the J gene lost 6 bases, with 11 bases spanning the gap. The CDR3: CASSLITGRQPQHF. The CDR3 bases are TGTGCCAGCAGCTTAATCACAGGGCGTCAGCCCCAGCATTTT. Variable domain in full (rest from reference TRBV7-2 and TRBJ1-5): GAGVSQSPSNKVTEKGKDVELRCDPISGHTALYWYRQSLGQGLEFLIYFQGNSAPDKSGLPSDRFSAERTGGSVSTLTIQRTQQEDSAVYLCASSLITGRQPQHFGDGTRLSIL.

At least ten counts were recorded for this clonotype. The chain employs TRBV7-2 and TRBJ2-3, with TRBD2 matching 8 bases. The ends lost 5 bases at V and 7 bases at J; junction bases unmatched: 11. The CDR3 loop spans 15 amino acids. The germline gives CDR1 SGHTA, CDR2 FQGNSA. CDR3 protein: CASSLGVREGYTQYF. Here the CDR3 DNA reads TGTGCCAGCAGCCTAGGTGTACGGGAGGGGTATACGCAGTATTTT.

This clonotype was counted ten times or more. The chain has TRBV20-1 and TRBJ1-6; no firm D call. V was shortened by 0 bases and J by 10 bases, with 4 bases between the two germline ends. The CDR3 is 11 residues long. CDR1 and CDR2 (germline): DFQATT, SNEGSKA (reference sequence). In DNA form, the CDR3 reads TGCAGTGCTAGAGAAGGATCACCCCTCCACTTT. This encodes CSAREGSPLHF.

This clonotype came up many times. V is TRBV5-6 and J is TRBJ2-1; 13 nucleotides align to TRBD2. CDR1 is SGHDT, CDR2 YYEEEE, per germline. The length of the CDR3 is 18 residues. After removal of 5 bases from V and 3 bases from J, the junction contained 11 bases not matched to a gene. DNA for the CDR3: TGTGCCAGCAGACCCCGAGGGGGACTAGCGGGAAACTACAATGAGCAGTTCTTC. This gives the protein CASRPRGGLAGNYNEQFF.

This clonotype has at least ten counts. V and J are TRBV7-9 and TRBJ1-5; perhaps TRBD1 as D (5 bases). CDR3 length equals 14 residues. Trimming cost V 3 bases and J 5 bases, with 11 bases left between them. Germline V gene data show CDR1 as SEHNR and CDR2 as FQNEAQ (reference sequence). CDR3 sequence reads: CASSFGGDHQPQHF. CDR3 sequence (DNA): TGTGCCAGCAGCTTCGGGGGAGATCATCAGCCCCAGCATTTT.

This clonotype was recorded at least ten times. This chain links TRBV12-3 or TRBV12-4 with TRBJ2-1; TRBD2 agrees at 12 bases. J lost 7 bases, V lost 1 base, and 5 bases had no gene match. This CDR3 region has 16 residues. The CDR3 is CASSLGGLAGGNEQFF. Written as DNA, the CDR3 is TGTGCCAGCAGTTTAGGTGGGCTAGCGGGAGGGAATGAGCAGTTCTTC.

This clonotype has a count of ten or more. The chain employs TRBV7-2 and TRBJ2-3; D remains ambiguous. Germline lookup yields CDR1 SGHTA and CDR2 FQGNSA. CDR3 length equals 13 residues. The germline V and J ends were trimmed by 5 bases and 4 bases, with 10 bases remaining between them. CDR3 loop: CASSIRPADTQYF. In nucleotides, the CDR3 is TGTGCCAGCAGCATTAGACCGGCAGATACGCAGTATTTT.

In this sample, this clonotype turned up a few times. The chain has TRBV7-3 and TRBJ2-5; 12 bases map to TRBD2. V was pared by 5 bases and J by 5 bases, with 6 bases of the junction left unmatched. CDR3 length equals 15 residues. Germline CDR1 and CDR2: SGHTA and FQGTGA. Written as DNA, the CDR3 is TGTGCCAGCAGCCGTACTAGCGGGAGGACGGAGACCCAGTACTTC. The encoded protein is CASSRTSGRTETQYF.

This clonotype was seen ten or more times. The CDR3 reads CASSPLRLAGGHNEQFF. The DNA of the CDR3 is TGTGCCAGCAGCCCCTTACGGCTAGCGGGGGGCCACAATGAGCAGTTCTTC. The chain employs TRBV5-6 and TRBJ2-1, with 11 positions matching TRBD2. The CDR3 extends over 17 amino acids. Germline V CDR1 and CDR2: SGHDT, YYEEEE. The V segment lost 4 bases and the J segment 5 bases; nucleotides outside the gene matches: 11.

This clonotype was seen many times. This sequence joins TRBV29-1 and TRBJ1-1, with 8 bases aligning to TRBD1. The CDR3 consists of 12 residues. Germline trimming cut 5 bases from V and 5 bases from J; bases unmatched to any gene: 4. Germline CDR1 and CDR2: SQVTM and ANQGSEA. The CDR3 sequence: CSVTRQGTEAFF. In nucleotides, the CDR3 is TGCAGCGTTACCAGACAGGGGACTGAAGCTTTCTTT.

At least ten counts were recorded for this clonotype. The V and J genes are TRBV7-2 and TRBJ2-7, with D possibly called TRBD1 or TRBD2 (5 bases each). The germline CDR1 and CDR2 sequences are SGHTA and FQGNSA. V lost 4 bases and J 0 bases, leaving 10 bases between the germline ends. CDR3 length: 14 amino acids. The CDR3 loop reads CASSSGTVSYEQYF. The CDR3 nucleotides are TGTGCCAGCAGCTCCGGGACGGTCTCCTACGAGCAGTACTTC.

This clonotype was observed at least ten times. The rearrangement links TRBV4-1 to TRBJ1-2; no reliable D call. The ends were cut back, 6 bases at V and 4 bases at J, with 15 bases in the middle. Germline V gene data show CDR1 as MGHRA and CDR2 as YSYEKL. This CDR3 is built from 14 residues. The CDR3 protein is CASSPPGRFYGYTF. The CDR3 nucleotides are TGCGCCAGCAGTCCTCCCGGACGGTTCTATGGCTACACCTTC.

This clonotype showed up many times. DNA for the CDR3: TGTGCCAGCAGCCGACAGGGGATGAACACTGAAGCTTTCTTT. It codes for CASSRQGMNTEAFF. The chain combines TRBV7-2 with TRBJ1-1; 8 bases line up with TRBD1. Germline V gene sequence: CDR1 SGHTA, CDR2 FQGNSA. The trim removed 5 bases at V and 0 bases at J, leaving 2 bases unmatched. CDR3 length equals 14 residues.

This clonotype was observed a few times. The gene calls are TRBV7-8 and TRBJ2-3; D is undetermined. CDR3 size: 15 residues. CDR1 and CDR2 from the germline V gene are SGHVS and FQNEAQ. The V and J ends lost 1 base and 5 bases respectively, with 13 bases between them. This chain's CDR3 is CASSLGAAALDTQYF. The DNA for the CDR3 is TGTGCCAGCAGCTTAGGGGCGGCGGCGCTAGATACGCAGTATTTT.

Many counts were recorded for this clonotype. The rearrangement joins TRBV7-8 to TRBJ2-1, with 9 bases that match TRBD2. The trim removed 3 bases at V and 0 bases at J, leaving 3 bases unmatched. The germline V gene encodes CDR1 SGHVS and CDR2 FQNEAQ. The CDR3 sequence is 16 residues long. In DNA form, the CDR3 reads TGTGCCAGCAGCTTCCTAGCGGGAAACTCCTACAATGAGCAGTTCTTC. It codes for CASSFLAGNSYNEQFF.

This clonotype was recorded at least ten times. V is TRBV27 and J is TRBJ1-1; TRBD1 might be the D (6 bases). The CDR3 is made up of 17 amino acids. Germline values: CDR1 MNHEY, CDR2 SMNVEV (reference sequence). V lost 4 bases, J lost 2 bases, and 20 bases lay in between. CDR3 nucleotides: TGTGCCAGCAGTTCGGCGTATCACAGGGCCGGTAACACTGAAGCTTTCTTT. This gives the protein CASSSAYHRAGNTEAFF.

This clonotype has ten or more counts. This chain joins TRBV12-3 or TRBV12-4 and TRBJ2-5, with 8 bases identical to TRBD1. With 3 bases clipped from V and 1 base from J, the junction kept 1 base outside the gene matches. The CDR3 loop spans 14 amino acids. The CDR3 spells CASSFGQGQETQYF. The CDR3 region has the DNA TGTGCCAGCAGTTTTGGACAGGGCCAAGAGACCCAGTACTTC.

This clonotype was picked up many times. V and J are TRBV7-8 and TRBJ1-5, with 11 bases that match TRBD1. This CDR3 is 15 amino acids long. The germline V gene has CDR1 SGHVS and CDR2 FQNEAQ. The trim removed 5 bases at V and 2 bases at J, leaving 2 bases unmatched. In nucleotides, the CDR3 is TGTGCCAGCAGCGCGGACAGGGGGCGCAATCAGCCCCAGCATTTT. Protein: CASSADRGRNQPQHF.

This clonotype was recorded many times. This chain uses TRBV7-2 with TRBJ1-6; no clear D. Trimming cost V 5 bases and J 0 bases, with 11 bases left between them. Germline V lookup: CDR1 SGHTA, CDR2 FQGNSA. The CDR3 is made up of 16 amino acids. This chain's CDR3 is CASSLAYSSYNSPLHF. The CDR3 DNA sequence: TGTGCCAGCAGCCTTGCCTATAGCTCCTATAATTCACCCCTCCACTTT.